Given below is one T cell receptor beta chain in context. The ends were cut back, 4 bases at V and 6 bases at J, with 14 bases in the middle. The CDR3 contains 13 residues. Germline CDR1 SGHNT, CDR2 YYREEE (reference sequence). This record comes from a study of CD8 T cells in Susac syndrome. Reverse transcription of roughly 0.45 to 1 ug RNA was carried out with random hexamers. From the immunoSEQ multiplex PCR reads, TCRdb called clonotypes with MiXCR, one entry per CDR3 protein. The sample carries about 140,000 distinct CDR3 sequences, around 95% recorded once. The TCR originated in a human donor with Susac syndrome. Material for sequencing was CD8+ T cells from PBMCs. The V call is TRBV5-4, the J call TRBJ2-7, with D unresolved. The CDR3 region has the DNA TGTGCCAGCAGCCTGGGTGTAGTCTCCGAGCAGTACTTC. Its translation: CASSLGVVSEQYF.